This is a list of T cell receptor beta chains from one sample in a study of breast tumors, draining lymph nodes, adjacent tissues. TCRdb ran MiXCR on the multiplex PCR reads and lists one entry per CDR3 protein. This sample carries approximately 230,000 distinct CDR3 sequences, under 35% of them seen once, and the ten largest clones take 3.6%. Sequencing was carried out using axillary lymph node tissue. The source of these receptors is a female donor with breast cancer. Some clones in this sample may be carry-over from other donors' samples. Both conserved end residues are part of each CDR3. Each record gives: V gene, J gene, clone size, D gene, CDR3 protein, CDR3 DNA. D genes are given only for firm matches. Clone size appears in some rows only: once, few, many, or a class for an expanded clone.

v_call: TRBV20-1; j_call: TRBJ2-5; clone_size: many; d_call: TRBD2; cdr3_aa: CSAKSSGSSETQYF; cdr3_nt: TGCAGTGCCAAGTCTAGCGGGAGTTCGGAGACCCAGTACTTC
v_call: TRBV24-1; j_call: TRBJ1-5; clone_size: few; d_call: TRBD1; cdr3_aa: CATSDQGQGGNQPQHF; cdr3_nt: TGTGCCACCAGTGACCAAGGACAGGGGGGCAATCAGCCCCAGCATTTT
v_call: TRBV2; j_call: TRBJ2-1; clone_size: many; d_call: -; cdr3_aa: CASRLGQYNEQFF; cdr3_nt: TGTGCCAGCAGGTTGGGGCAATACAATGAGCAGTTCTTC
v_call: TRBV24-1; j_call: TRBJ2-7; clone_size: many; d_call: -; cdr3_aa: CATSDLQGPGAAVPYEQYF; cdr3_nt: TGTGCCACCAGTGATTTGCAAGGTCCGGGGGCGGCGGTCCCCTACGAGCAGTACTTC
v_call: TRBV20-1; j_call: TRBJ1-2; clone_size: -; d_call: TRBD1; cdr3_aa: CSASDQGAYGYTF; cdr3_nt: TGCAGTGCTAGTGACCAGGGGGCATATGGCTACACCTTC
v_call: TRBV7-2; j_call: TRBJ2-3; clone_size: -; d_call: TRBD2; cdr3_aa: CASSLVKTSGDTQYF; cdr3_nt: TGTGCCAGCAGCTTAGTCAAGACTAGCGGGGATACGCAGTATTTT
v_call: TRBV12-3/TRBV12-4; j_call: TRBJ1-2; clone_size: -; d_call: -; cdr3_aa: CASSPRMGGNSNGYTF; cdr3_nt: TGTGCCAGCAGCCCCCGGATGGGAGGGAATTCCAATGGCTACACCTTC
v_call: TRBV4-2; j_call: TRBJ2-2; clone_size: many; d_call: TRBD2; cdr3_aa: CASSQAGGGTGELFF; cdr3_nt: TGTGCCAGCAGCCAAGCGGGGGGGGGCACCGGGGAGCTGTTTTTT
v_call: TRBV29-1; j_call: TRBJ2-7; clone_size: many; d_call: -; cdr3_aa: CSVEDRVTYEQYF; cdr3_nt: TGCAGCGTTGAAGACAGGGTTACCTACGAGCAGTACTTC
v_call: TRBV13; j_call: TRBJ2-1; clone_size: -; d_call: TRBD2; cdr3_aa: CASSLRGLAGGIEQFF; cdr3_nt: TGTGCCAGCAGTCTCCGGGGACTAGCGGGAGGAATTGAGCAGTTCTTC
v_call: TRBV9; j_call: TRBJ1-4; clone_size: many; d_call: TRBD1; cdr3_aa: CASSPLTGTGKLFF; cdr3_nt: TGTGCCAGCAGCCCCCTTACCGGGACAGGAAAACTGTTTTTT
v_call: TRBV5-8; j_call: TRBJ2-1; clone_size: many; d_call: TRBD2; cdr3_aa: CASSLGGSPYNEQFF; cdr3_nt: TGTGCCAGCAGCTTAGGCGGGAGCCCCTACAATGAGCAGTTCTTC
v_call: TRBV11-2; j_call: TRBJ2-2; clone_size: many; d_call: TRBD2; cdr3_aa: CASSRNSGQNTGELFF; cdr3_nt: TGTGCCAGCAGCCGGAATAGCGGGCAGAACACCGGGGAGCTGTTTTTT
v_call: TRBV12-3/TRBV12-4; j_call: TRBJ2-7; clone_size: many; d_call: -; cdr3_aa: CASSLSVVRTYEQYF; cdr3_nt: TGTGCCAGCAGTTTAAGTGTCGTGAGAACCTACGAGCAGTACTTC